This TCR beta chain is from a study of shared clonotypes between healthy human individuals. Turning to the study itself: Participating donors consisted of a couple of women and a few men aged 18 to 49. The study, taken as a whole, reports: The authors expected sequencing depth to affect clonotype sharing among donors.

CD45RO-negative CD8 cells positively selected for CCR7 made up the naive population, which excluded terminally differentiated effector memory CD45RA+ cells. Donors had no recently reported acute infections or vaccinations and were HIV-negative. In this sample, this clone turned up once. Its antigen is not known. Germline CDR1 LGHNA, CDR2 YSLEER. V gave up 0 bases and J gave up 3 bases; unmatched junction bases: 4. This CDR3 has 15 residues. Genomic DNA of every subset was divided equally among multiple immunoSEQ plates. The protocol was immunoSEQ multiplex PCR, while the TCRdb copy is restricted to in-frame clones and leaves out a portion. In the table there are about 580,000 clones, nearly 98% of which are singletons.

The receptor comes from a man aged 25-40 years in good health. The sample consisted of naive CD8+ T cells sorted from blood. The chain combines TRBV4-3 with TRBJ2-7, with TRBD1 matching 8 bases. The CDR3 DNA is TGCGCCAGCAGCCAAGAGGACAGGGAGCACTACGAGCAGTACTTC. Protein sequence: CASSQEDREHYEQYF.